A selection of T cell receptor beta chains follows, all from one sample in a study of CD8 T cell repertoires and HIV-1 epitope variants. Libraries were prepared by immunoSEQ multiplex PCR; TCRdb keeps only in-frame clonotypes and omits some of them. This table has under 100,000 clones, roughly four fifths appearing once. The sequenced sample consisted of uncultured baseline CD8+ T cells from peripheral blood mononuclear cells (PBMCs). The receptor set was obtained from a male donor with HIV. CDR3s leave out the opening cysteine and the closing phenylalanine or tryptophan. A row's size may be missing; if present it is once, few, many or a size class.

TRBV14	TRBJ2-5	-	ASSRLQGLETQY
TRBV2	TRBJ2-5	-	ASEAGDRGVQGETQY
TRBV29-1	TRBJ2-1	once	SVEGIGLAGARSSYNEQF
TRBV27	TRBJ1-2	-	ASSASTLYYGYT
TRBV29-1	TRBJ1-2	-	SVEDDYGYT
TRBV5-1	TRBJ1-4	-	ASSSVGEKLF
TRBV28	TRBJ1-5	few	ASSLIGGGIQPQH
TRBV5-1	TRBJ2-7	-	ASSLAGGSYEQY
TRBV2	TRBJ2-2	-	ASSERLFGGELF
TRBV29-1	TRBJ2-3	few	SVPPGTGLTDTQY
TRBV7-3	TRBJ2-1	-	ASSLSPRGGYNEQF
TRBV6-1	TRBJ2-5	once	ASSGQWSQETQY
TRBV7-9	TRBJ2-7	-	ASSRVGGTYEQY
TRBV2	TRBJ2-7	once	ASSEQAGSSYEQY
TRBV7-2	TRBJ1-2	-	ASSLVGRTGANYGYT
TRBV7-8	TRBJ1-2	-	ASSLYNRVRDGYT
TRBV9	TRBJ1-5	-	ASSVGEKQPQH
TRBV11-2	TRBJ2-3	-	ASSGSSSATDTQY
TRBV27	TRBJ2-7	once	ASSLFRGAYEQY
TRBV12-5	TRBJ2-1	-	ASGFILTGTNNEQF
TRBV2	TRBJ2-7	-	ASSMGLYGEQY
TRBV5-8	TRBJ2-1	-	AQRGPGRNEQF
TRBV7-8	TRBJ1-5	-	ASSLQGGREPQH
TRBV6-5	TRBJ2-1	-	ASSQQGMYYNEQF
TRBV9	TRBJ1-2	few	ASSETGDYGYT
TRBV5-6	TRBJ2-5	few	ASSVSGGAETQY
TRBV28	TRBJ1-1	-	ASSLSLGGANTEAF
TRBV10-2	TRBJ2-7	-	ASSWGSDGYEQY
TRBV7-2	TRBJ2-7	-	ASSPGAEQY
TRBV5-4	TRBJ2-7	-	ASSLRLAGGHEQY
TRBV30	TRBJ1-1	-	AWRNSLNTEAF
TRBV29-1	TRBJ2-3	-	SAPGLAGGLTSTDTQY
TRBV7-9	TRBJ1-2	few	ASSLGQVNGYT
TRBV10-1	TRBJ2-1	-	ASSPSGGGPGGSYNEQF
TRBV25-1	TRBJ1-2	-	ASSDRTGPLSGYT
TRBV5-4	TRBJ2-4	-	ASSFGGTGIGAKNIQY
TRBV7-3	TRBJ2-7	-	ASSLRSAGVFEQY
TRBV5-1	TRBJ1-1	-	ASSWGQNTEAF
TRBV29-1	TRBJ1-4	few	SVGTGRGNEKLF
TRBV5-1	TRBJ2-3	-	ASSLGFRGAGTDTQY
TRBV5-4	TRBJ2-7	-	ASSLELAGAYEQY
TRBV19	TRBJ1-1	once	ASSPRQGAKKAF
TRBV4-3	TRBJ2-1	-	ASSLRQGGDNEQF
TRBV9	TRBJ1-4	-	ASSVGPTTVNEKLF
TRBV4-3	TRBJ1-2	-	ASSQFDRVGYGYT
TRBV27	TRBJ1-6	-	ASSPQGESYNSPLH
TRBV5-1	TRBJ2-7	-	ASSDGLGTYEQY
TRBV5-1	TRBJ2-7	-	ASSPGNYEQY
TRBV19	TRBJ1-1	-	ASGFRTGNTEAF
TRBV28	TRBJ2-5	-	ASTSPRLRTQY
TRBV2	TRBJ2-1	-	ASSEVPSGGGEQF
TRBV6-5	TRBJ2-7	-	ASGLAGGSSYEQY
TRBV6-4	TRBJ2-3	-	ASSEGGDTQY
TRBV5-4	TRBJ2-1	-	ASSLGPGTRDTAYEQF